The 22 T cell receptor beta chains reported below all come from one sample, sequenced in a study of neoadjuvant nivolumab and ipilimumab in lung cancer. The assay was immunoSEQ multiplex PCR, and TCRdb's table has in-frame clones only and misses some. Of around 7,300 clones in the sample, approximately 85% were seen once. This material consisted of tumor tissue, taken after neoadjuvant nivolumab, alone or with ipilimumab, at or shortly before surgery. The receptors derive from an adult with non-small cell lung cancer.

V gene TRBV29-1 combines with J gene TRBJ2-7, with D possibly matching TRBD1 (5 bases). The V and J ends lost 7 bases and 0 bases respectively, with 7 bases between them. Germline V gene lookup returns CDR1 SQVTM and CDR2 ANQGSEA. The CDR3 has 11 residues. In nucleotides, the CDR3 is TGCAGCGCAGGGCTCTCCTACGAGCAGTACTTC. This gives the protein CSAGLSYEQYF.

This clone has only one observation. The V and J genes are TRBV5-6 and TRBJ1-5; unclear D gene. The CDR3 sequence is 14 residues long. Germline V gene lookup returns CDR1 SGHDT and CDR2 YYEEEE. V dropped 1 base and J dropped 5 bases, with 10 bases sitting between them. CDR3: CASSLYQLDQPQHF. The CDR3 bases are TGTGCCAGCAGCTTGTACCAGCTAGATCAGCCCCAGCATTTT. Full variable domain (outside the CDR3, taken from reference TRBV5-6 and TRBJ1-5): DAGVTQSPTHLIKTRGQQVTLRCSPKSGHDTVSWYQQALGQGPQFIFQYYEEEERQRGNFPDRFSGHQFPNYSSELNVNALLLGDSALYLCASSLYQLDQPQHFGDGTRLSIL.

This clone occurred once. As DNA, the CDR3 is TGTGCTAGTGGTTTGAGTACCCAGGGGTCCATCGAGCAGTACTTC. It codes for CASGLSTQGSIEQYF. The rearrangement joins TRBV12-5 to TRBJ2-7, with D perhaps matching TRBD1 (6 bases). Germline V CDR1 and CDR2: LGHNT, FRNRAP. Deletions cut 2 bases from V and 6 bases from J, with 17 bases between. The CDR3 consists of 15 residues.

The chain links TRBV6-5 to TRBJ2-5; a possible D gene is TRBD2 (7 bases). Trimming shortened V by 1 base and J by 6 bases, and 18 bases separated the two germline ends. Looked up from germline, CDR1 is MNHEY and CDR2 is SVGAGI. CDR3 length equals 16 residues. CDR3 sequence: CASSYWLGGALKTQYF. The CDR3 DNA reads as TGTGCCAGCAGTTACTGGTTGGGGGGGGCCTTGAAGACCCAGTACTTC.

The rearrangement uses TRBV27 and TRBJ2-1, with D possibly being TRBD1 (5 bases). Trimming pared 6 bases from V and 8 bases from J, leaving 14 bases between. The CDR3 consists of 13 residues. CDR1 MNHEY and CDR2 SMNVEV come from the germline V gene (reference sequence). CDR3 amino acids: CASRDTSWDEQFF. The CDR3 DNA sequence: TGTGCCAGCAGGGACACCTCCTGGGATGAGCAGTTCTTC.

The genes are TRBV7-9 and TRBJ1-5, with no clear D. The CDR3 covers 13 residues. Trimming took 1 base from V and 6 from J, leaving 7 bases between them. Germline loops: CDR1 SEHNR, CDR2 FQNEAQ (reference sequence). CDR3 amino acids: CASSLEGLQPQHF. CDR3 bases: TGTGCCAGCAGCTTAGAGGGTCTTCAGCCCCAGCATTTT.

This chain joins TRBV5-6 and TRBJ2-2; D is unclear. The V end was cut by 4 bases, the J end by 5 bases, with 15 bases between. The germline V gene encodes CDR1 SGHDT and CDR2 YYEEEE. CDR3 size: 15 residues. The CDR3 loop reads CASSLRSLITGELFF. The CDR3 nucleotides read TGTGCCAGCAGCCTACGATCTTTGATTACCGGGGAGCTGTTTTTT. The full variable domain, its missing parts supplied by reference TRBV5-6 and TRBJ2-2, is DAGVTQSPTHLIKTRGQQVTLRCSPKSGHDTVSWYQQALGQGPQFIFQYYEEEERQRGNFPDRFSGHQFPNYSSELNVNALLLGDSALYLCASSLRSLITGELFFGEGSRLTVL.

The chain recombines TRBV19 with TRBJ1-5; D remains unclear. V dropped 3 bases and J dropped 3 bases, with 9 bases sitting between them. The CDR3 spans 14 residues. The germline V gene encodes CDR1 LNHDA and CDR2 SQIVND (reference sequence). CDR3 region: CASSILGNNQPQHF. The CDR3 region has the DNA TGTGCCAGTAGTATTTTGGGGAACAATCAGCCCCAGCATTTT.

CDR3 bases: TGTGCCAGCAGCTCCCCTAGAGTCGGTCAGGGTGGCGCCTACGAGCAGTACTTC. Its protein is CASSSPRVGQGGAYEQYF. This chain links TRBV11-2 with TRBJ2-7; D possibly corresponds to TRBD1 (5 bases). The CDR3 has 18 amino acids. The V gene lost 4 bases and the J gene lost 2 bases, with 24 bases spanning the gap. Looked up from germline, CDR1 is SGHAT and CDR2 is FQNNGV.

The chain uses TRBV14 and TRBJ1-4, with D tentatively TRBD1 (5 bases). This CDR3 spans 15 amino acids. Germline CDR1 reads SGHDN; CDR2 reads FVKESK. V was shortened by 3 bases and J by 8 bases, with 16 bases between the two germline ends. The CDR3, as DNA: TGTGCCAGCAGCCAGAATCCGGGACCCCGGGAAAAACTGTTTTTT. Its protein product is CASSQNPGPREKLFF. Looking up the rest from reference TRBV14 and TRBJ1-4 gives the full variable domain: EAGVTQFPSHSVIEKGQTVTLRCDPISGHDNLYWYRRVMGKEIKFLLHFVKESKQDESGMPNNRFLAERTGGTYSTLKVQPAELEDSGVYFCASSQNPGPREKLFFGSGTQLSVL.

The chain recombines TRBV29-1 with TRBJ2-7, with 10 positions matching TRBD1. Germline CDR1 and CDR2: SQVTM and ANQGSEA. The CDR3 sequence is 14 residues long. V was clipped by 1 base and J by 3 bases; unmatched bases: 3. CDR3 coding DNA: TGCAGCGTTGAAGGGGACAGGGGAAACTACGAGCAGTACTTC. It codes for CSVEGDRGNYEQYF.

The chain uses TRBV6-1 and TRBJ2-1, with 7 bases that match TRBD1. The CDR3 loop spans 13 amino acids. After removal of 6 bases from V and 8 bases from J, the junction contained 7 bases not matched to a gene. The germline CDR1 and CDR2 sequences are MNHNS and SASEGT. This CDR3 reads CASRRQGSDEQFF. In DNA, the CDR3 is TGTGCCAGCAGGCGACAGGGATCGGATGAGCAGTTCTTC.

The genes are TRBV11-2 and TRBJ2-2; D possibly corresponds to TRBD2 (6 bases). CDR1 and CDR2 (germline): SGHAT, FQNNGV. This CDR3 has 16 amino acids. The V end lost 6 bases, the J end lost 3 bases, and 17 bases lay between the germline ends. The DNA of the CDR3 is TGTGCCAGCAGACCCACCGCGGGGATGTACACCGGGGAGCTGTTTTTT. As protein: CASRPTAGMYTGELFF.

The chain employs TRBV18 and TRBJ2-7; the match to TRBD1 covers 7 bases. This CDR3 region has 15 residues. Losses at the gene ends were 3 bases for V and 1 base for J; bases not matched to a gene: 6. The germline CDR1 and CDR2 sequences are KGHSH and LQKENI. The CDR3: CASSPGTAQSYEQYF. For the CDR3, the DNA is TGTGCCAGCTCACCCGGGACAGCCCAATCCTACGAGCAGTACTTC.

This rearrangement joins TRBV6-5 to TRBJ2-1; D is perhaps TRBD1 (5 bases). The CDR3 is 15 amino acids. The germline V and J ends were trimmed by 0 bases and 4 bases, with 10 bases remaining between them. The germline V gene encodes CDR1 MNHEY and CDR2 SVGAGI. CDR3 DNA: TGTGCCAGCAGTTACTCGCAGGGTTCGTACAATGAGCAGTTCTTC. Translation gives CASSYSQGSYNEQFF.

The chain uses TRBV5-1 and TRBJ2-7, with TRBD1 matching 8 bases. The CDR3 is 15 residues long. Germline values: CDR1 SGHRS, CDR2 YFSETQ. The V and J ends lost 4 bases and 1 base, in that order; junction bases with no gene match: 7. CDR3 coding DNA: TGCGCCAGCAGCACAACCGGGACAGGATCCTACGAGCAGTACTTC. It encodes CASSTTGTGSYEQYF.

The gene calls are TRBV6-5 and TRBJ2-5; D is unresolved. CDR1 is MNHEY and CDR2 is SVGAGI in the germline V gene. This CDR3 is 13 amino acids long. V dropped 5 bases and J dropped 2 bases, with 9 bases sitting between them. CDR3 region: CASSHGGQETQYF. Here the CDR3 DNA reads TGTGCCAGCAGTCACGGCGGACAAGAGACCCAGTACTTC.

V and J are TRBV7-8 and TRBJ2-1; 7 bases match TRBD1. CDR1 is SGHVS and CDR2 is FQNEAQ in the germline V gene. V lost 3 bases, J lost 7 bases, and 6 bases stayed unmatched. The CDR3 extends over 14 amino acids. In nucleotides, the CDR3 is TGTGCCAGCAGCTTCCCGGGACAGCTTAATGAGCAGTTCTTC. It translates to CASSFPGQLNEQFF.

The V and J genes are TRBV5-5 and TRBJ1-1; weak D call: TRBD1 (6 bases). The CDR3 is 14 amino acids. Germline V gene data show CDR1 as SGHKS and CDR2 as YYEKEE (reference sequence). The germline V and J ends were trimmed by 0 bases and 11 bases, with 17 bases remaining between them. This chain's CDR3 is CASSLASLEGVAFF. The CDR3 bases are TGTGCCAGCAGCTTGGCCAGTTTGGAGGGGGTGGCTTTCTTT.

The rearrangement uses TRBV27 and TRBJ2-1; 13 nucleotides line up with TRBD2. V shed 4 bases and J 12 bases; nucleotides not matched to a gene: 6. The germline gives CDR1 MNHEY, CDR2 SMNVEV (reference sequence). This CDR3 contains 14 residues. CDR3 protein: CASSSRLAGGLQFF. The CDR3, as DNA: TGTGCCAGCAGTTCCAGACTAGCGGGGGGATTGCAGTTCTTC.

The chain combines TRBV5-8 with TRBJ1-1, with D unclear. CDR1 is SGHTS, CDR2 YDEGEE, per germline. V lost 2 bases and J 0 bases, leaving 5 bases between the germline ends. This CDR3 has 13 amino acids. The CDR3 here is CASSFSVNTEAFF. CDR3 in DNA: TGTGCCAGCAGCTTCTCAGTGAACACTGAAGCTTTCTTT.

V usage is TRBV10-3 and J usage is TRBJ2-7, with 8 bases lining up with TRBD1. CDR3 length equals 14 residues. Germline CDR1 ENHRY, CDR2 SYGVKD. V shed 4 bases and J 4 bases; nucleotides not matched to a gene: 6. The CDR3 coding sequence is TGTGCCATCAGTGGGGACAGGTTTAGATACGAGCAGTACTTC. It is translated as CAISGDRFRYEQYF.